This T cell receptor beta chain was retrieved from a study of tissue T cells after allogeneic stem cell transplantation. The time point here: mouse harvest day 14 after allogeneic transplant. Each mouse received 10^7 T-cell-depleted marrow cells plus 10^6 splenic CD5+ T cells by tail vein. B6 (H2b) cells into BALB/c (H2d) mice; tissues taken at day 7 or 14. The CDR3 consists of 14 residues. Germline CDR1 and CDR2: NSQYPW and LRSPGD (reference sequence). V was clipped by 3 bases and J by 0 bases, with 5 bases between them. TCRbeta CDR3 was sequenced at survey depth with template counts. Profiled with immunoSEQ multiplex PCR; TCRdb holds only in-frame clones, not every one. The sample includes 4,500 or so clones, around 47% of them seen just once. This clone has only one observation. The germline and genes are mouse ones. The sequence runs out 1 residue before the end of the CDR3; the remainder is reconstructed from the germline J gene.

Specimen: lymph node tissue. This sequence was found in a female BALB/c mouse given C57BL/6 T cells with graft-versus-host disease after an allogeneic hematopoietic cell transplant. The J gene is TRBJ2-2, the V gene TRBV1, with D unresolved. The CDR3 here is CTCSAQANTGQLYF. The sequenced CDR3 bases are TGCACCTGCAGTGCCCAGGCAAACACCGGGCAGCTCTAC.